Given below is one T cell receptor beta chain in context. The table came from immunoSEQ multiplex PCR; TCRdb's copy has only in-frame clones and leaves some out. Here the sample spans tens of thousands of clones, around 94% being singletons. This record belongs to a study of T cell changes during pregnancy in multiple sclerosis. Per germline, CDR1 SEHNR and CDR2 FQNEAQ (reference sequence). J was trimmed by 3 bases and V by 3 bases; bases with no gene match: 7. There are 16 residues in the CDR3. The source of this sequence is a female donor in good health, enrolled as a control in a pregnancy study. Sequenced material: peripheral blood, taken in the third trimester of pregnancy. The chain carries TRBV7-9 and TRBJ2-7; 11 bases match TRBD1. The CDR3 DNA sequence: TGTGCCAGCAGCTTGGGGACAGGGGGTACGCTCTACGAGCAGTACTTC. Translation: CASSLGTGGTLYEQYF.